The TCR beta chain described here comes from a study of blood T cell repertoires in COVID-19 (dated by TCRdb to 2020 to 2021). Concerning the study at large: Collaborator samples came from the United States, Italy and Spain and covered acute and convalescent phases of COVID-19. The material from the prospective study consisted of cDNA or gDNA derived from T cells, B-cell-depleted T cells, or PBMCs. Subjects who had been exposed to COVID-19, were actively infected with it, or had recovered from it provided the deeply sampled blood TCRbeta repertoires that made up the dataset. A freely available public database, intended as a resource for researchers studying the immune response to SARS-CoV-2, is where the repertoires were released. Samples were obtained from the ongoing ImmuneRACE study (first 160 participants) and from over a thousand subjects provided by 6 global collaborators. A de-identified subject ID, COVID-19 status, age in years and sex were almost always included in the sample metadata. Where available, HLA class I and class II types were taken from metadata supplied by the sample provider and were not determined by assay-based typing.

As regards this clone: The specificity of this receptor is unknown. There are no base qualities to consult, and no much larger clone falls within one base.

General findings and caveats noted by the study authors: The quantity of clinical and demographic metadata differed by source and by participant and was supplied without curation.

The CDR3 holds 15 amino acids from the cysteine to the phenylalanine. Only the CDR3 portion is preserved as DNA: 45 bases, with reading frame beginning at the first base. V lost 6 bases and J lost 6 bases, and the count of bases not matched to a germline gene is 8. CDR1 and CDR2, looked up from the germline V gene (reference sequence), are LNHDA and SQIVND. Samples from volunteer blood donors who had recovered from COVID-19 were contributed by a second Seattle source. The collaborating institutions used their own protocols to collect whole blood in K2EDTA tubes. For TCRbeta analysis, collaborators shipped samples as frozen whole blood, isolated PBMCs, or DNA extracted from either of those sample types. TCRbeta CDR3 regions were amplified from genomic DNA using the immunoSEQ Assay, a bias-controlled multiplex PCR. Under the source paper's analysis protocol: The number of nucleated cells in each sample was estimated from the amplification of reference gene primers within the assay. To quantify the absolute abundance of each unique TCRbeta CDR3 rearrangement, sequence reads were collapsed and filtered. For each sample, productive Simpson clonality was calculated by taking the square root of Simpson's diversity index across productive rearrangements. This immuneACCESS table, as held by TCRdb, lists in-frame sequences with V and J called but not all clones. Of the missing ones, under half trace to an unresolved V gene in checked studies; the others have no known cause. V, J and clone size were drawn from that table, and D and trimming were deduced from the DNA. The sample data list some 240,000 clones, and approximately 88% of these were observed just once. The ten top clones hold less than 7.5% of the sample.

This clonotype originated in a man aged 55 to 70 who had recovered from COVID-19. This chain is built from TRBV19 and TRBJ1-6, with 7 central nucleotides matching TRBD1. Sequencing input: peripheral blood. The DNA sequence is TGTGCCAGTAGCTCAGTTGGGACAGCTAATTCACCCCTCCACTTT. This is translated as CASSSVGTANSPLHF.